This T cell receptor (beta chain) was recovered during a study of T cell changes during pregnancy in multiple sclerosis. Profiling relied on immunoSEQ multiplex PCR, and the TCRdb table lists in-frame clones only, not all of them. This table has about 86,000 clones, approximately 90% appearing once. The trim removed 4 bases at V and 6 bases at J, leaving 6 bases unmatched. Germline values: CDR1 SGHRS, CDR2 YFSETQ. The length of the CDR3 is 14 residues. The TCR originated in a female donor in good health, enrolled as a control in a pregnancy study. Specimen: peripheral blood, collected in the first trimester of pregnancy. V gene TRBV5-1 combines with J gene TRBJ1-4; 7 nucleotides line up with TRBD1. Here the CDR3 reads CASSPGTVDEKLFF. The CDR3 nucleotides are TGCGCCAGCAGCCCCGGGACAGTAGATGAAAAACTGTTTTTT.